This TCR beta chain was sequenced for a study of T cell responses to AZD1222 COVID-19 vaccine. This clone has just one count. The antigen is unknown. Study-wide results and limits: A mostly white British donor set with more females was recruited, and clonal diversity was possibly underestimated. Just a handful of AZD1222 recipients were seropositive at baseline. The study found vaccine-associated CD4 TCRs spanning spike, dominant at 160-218 and 743-854. Targeting of unmutated variant regions was reportedly seen in nearly half of spike-specific TCRs.

Method: immunoSEQ multiplex PCR; TCRdb's copy keeps in-frame clones and lacks some. The repertoire holds about 110,000 clones, with about 90% as singletons. Germline V lookup: CDR1 SNHLY, CDR2 FYNNEI. CDR3 length: 13 residues. V gave up 6 bases and J gave up 3 bases, with 8 bases separating them. The V and J genes are TRBV2 and TRBJ2-2; D not certain. This sequence originates from an adult who received the AZD1222 COVID-19 vaccine. The sequences come from peripheral blood, collected 28 days after the second AZD1222 dose. In DNA form, the CDR3 reads TGTGCCAGCAGGAGAGAATACACCGGGGAGCTGTTTTTT. Its protein is CASRREYTGELFF. The full variable domain, its missing parts supplied by reference TRBV2 and TRBJ2-2, is EPEVTQTPSHQVTQMGQEVILRCVPISNHLYFYWYRQILGQKVEFLVSFYNNEISEKSEIFDDQFSVERPDGSNFTLKIRSTKLEDSAMYFCASRREYTGELFFGEGSRLTVL.